These 16 T cell receptor beta chains share one sample of origin, sequenced in a study of shared clonotypes between healthy human individuals. Sequenced by immunoSEQ multiplex PCR; TCRdb stores in-frame clones only, minus some. The sample has some 500,000 clones, around three quarters seen once; the top ten hold about 12%. The sample was PBMCs. The receptors stem from a woman aged 40 to 49 in good health. Some clones in this sample may be carry-over from other donors' samples.

The chain joins TRBV5-1 to TRBJ2-2, with D possibly matching TRBD2 (6 bases). The germline CDR1 and CDR2 sequences are SGHRS and YFSETQ. V lost 1 base, J lost 3 bases, and 10 bases lay in between. The length of the CDR3 is 15 residues. CDR3 amino acids: CASSLSGGDTGELFF. DNA for the CDR3: TGCGCCAGCAGCTTGTCCGGCGGGGACACCGGGGAGCTGTTTTTT.

In this sample, this clone turned up many times. J is TRBJ2-1 and V is TRBV10-3, with 10 nucleotides matching TRBD2. Germline V gene data show CDR1 as ENHRY and CDR2 as SYGVKD. V dropped 4 bases and J dropped 5; count of bases not matched to a gene: 8. The CDR3 is 16 amino acids. CDR3 sequence reads: CAISAISGRKDNEQFF. The CDR3 bases are TGTGCCATCAGTGCCATTAGCGGGAGGAAGGACAATGAGCAGTTCTTC.

At least ten counts were recorded for this clone. DNA for the CDR3: TGTGCCAGCAGTTCGTGGCAGGACAACACTGAAGCTTTCTTT. Protein product: CASSSWQDNTEAFF. J is TRBJ1-1 and V is TRBV27; no definite D call. The V gene lost 4 bases and the J gene lost 2 bases, with 11 bases spanning the gap. This CDR3 has 14 amino acids. CDR1 and CDR2 from the germline V gene are MNHEY and SMNVEV (reference sequence).

The CDR3, as DNA: TGTGCCGGAGCGGAATCCTACAATGAGCAGTTCTTC. It codes for CAGAESYNEQFF. The V and J genes are TRBV6-1 and TRBJ2-1, with D maybe TRBD2 (5 bases). The length of the CDR3 is 12 residues. Trimming cost V 11 bases and J 1 base, with 9 bases left between them. From germline, CDR1 is MNHNS and CDR2 SASEGT.

The chain couples TRBV5-1 to TRBJ1-4; 8 nucleotides line up with TRBD1. This CDR3 spans 14 amino acids. J lost 8 bases, V lost 0 bases, and 3 bases had no gene match. Germline CDR1 SGHRS, CDR2 YFSETQ. The CDR3 nucleotides are TGCGCCAGCAGCTTGGAGACAGGGGTGGAAAAACTGTTTTTT. Translated, it gives CASSLETGVEKLFF.

This clone was seen a single time. The CDR3 reads CASSLWGAGGNEKLFF. The CDR3 bases are TGTGCCAGCAGTTTATGGGGGGCAGGGGGTAATGAAAAACTGTTTTTT. The chain combines TRBV27 with TRBJ1-4; 7 bases map to TRBD1. The J segment lost 4 bases and the V segment lost 1 base, leaving 6 bases of the junction unmatched. Germline V gene sequence: CDR1 MNHEY, CDR2 SMNVEV (reference sequence). This CDR3 has 16 amino acids.

This clone was counted a single time. The genes are TRBV28 and TRBJ2-7, with TRBD2 identical over 7 bases. V lost 0 bases to trimming and J lost 4 bases; unmatched junction nucleotides: 3. CDR1 is MDHEN, CDR2 SYDVKM, per germline. This CDR3 has 14 residues. The CDR3 loop is CASSLWLAEYEQYF. DNA of the CDR3: TGTGCCAGCAGTTTATGGCTAGCGGAGTACGAGCAGTACTTC.

This clone was seen once. The chain employs TRBV7-8 and TRBJ2-1; tentative D call: TRBD2 (6 bases). The germline CDR1 and CDR2 sequences are SGHVS and FQNEAQ. This CDR3 comprises 16 residues. Deletions cut 5 bases from V and 7 bases from J, with 21 bases between. CDR3 in amino acids: CASSPPAAGWMNEQFF. The DNA for the CDR3 is TGTGCCAGCAGCCCCCCGGCCGCGGGATGGATGAATGAGCAGTTCTTC.

The genes are TRBV5-1 and TRBJ1-5; D might be TRBD1 (6 bases). The CDR3 runs to 16 residues. V was trimmed by 0 bases and J by 3 bases, leaving 13 bases between them. Germline loops: CDR1 SGHRS, CDR2 YFSETQ. The CDR3 DNA sequence: TGCGCCAGCAGCTTGGGCGGGGGCGGTGTCAATCAGCCCCAGCATTTT. Translated, it gives CASSLGGGGVNQPQHF.

This chain joins TRBV5-1 and TRBJ2-3, with 7 bases fitting TRBD2. J was trimmed by 4 bases and V by 4 bases; bases with no gene match: 12. Germline CDR1 is SGHRS and CDR2 is YFSETQ. CDR3 length: 16 amino acids. The CDR3 coding sequence is TGCGCCAGCAGCCCCCGCCGGGGGAGGGGTGCAGATACGCAGTATTTT. Its translation is CASSPRRGRGADTQYF.

In its sample, this clone was seen once. The rearrangement joins TRBV4-1 to TRBJ1-4, with D maybe TRBD1 (6 bases). This CDR3 has 17 amino acids. Trimming took off 6 bases at V and 3 bases at J, with 20 bases between the two ends. The germline V gene encodes CDR1 MGHRA and CDR2 YSYEKL. Here the CDR3 DNA reads TGCGCCAGCAGAAGCATGGGCAGGGGTCGGTCTAATGAAAAACTGTTTTTT. It codes for CASRSMGRGRSNEKLFF.

This sequence joins TRBV28 and TRBJ1-2; weak D call: TRBD1 (5 bases). CDR1 is MDHEN and CDR2 is SYDVKM in the germline V gene. The CDR3 loop spans 10 amino acids. The CDR3: CATGGYGYTF. The CDR3 nucleotides are TGTGCTACGGGGGGCTATGGCTACACCTTC.

The chain links TRBV7-9 to TRBJ1-3; no reliable D call. V lost 4 bases, J lost 0 bases, and 10 bases lay in between. The germline gives CDR1 SEHNR, CDR2 FQNEAQ (reference sequence). The CDR3 is 15 residues long. The CDR3 DNA sequence: TGTGCCAGCAGCTCACCAGGCAGCTCTGGAAACACCATATATTTT. Amino acids: CASSSPGSSGNTIYF.

The chain combines TRBV29-1 with TRBJ2-7, with 7 nucleotides matching TRBD1. J was trimmed by 3 bases and V by 6 bases; bases with no gene match: 5. The CDR3 extends over 12 amino acids. Germline-derived CDR1 and CDR2 are SQVTM and ANQGSEA. CDR3: CSVGDRNYEQYF. The CDR3 DNA reads TGCAGCGTGGGGGACAGAAACTACGAGCAGTACTTC.

The chain links TRBV4-2 to TRBJ2-3; 9 nucleotides align to TRBD2. The length of the CDR3 is 16 residues. Per germline, CDR1 LGHNA and CDR2 YNFKEQ. The J segment lost 1 base and the V segment lost 5 bases, leaving 7 bases of the junction unmatched. CDR3 in amino acids: CASSERAGGGTDTQYF. The CDR3 DNA is TGTGCCAGCAGCGAGCGCGCGGGAGGGGGCACAGATACGCAGTATTTT.

The chain couples TRBV5-1 to TRBJ2-5; 7 bases align to TRBD1. The length of the CDR3 is 13 residues. With 4 bases clipped from V and 2 bases from J, the junction kept 2 bases outside the gene matches. CDR1 and CDR2 from the germline V gene are SGHRS and YFSETQ. The CDR3 bases are TGCGCCAGCAGCCGGGACAGACAAGAGACCCAGTACTTC. It is translated as CASSRDRQETQYF.